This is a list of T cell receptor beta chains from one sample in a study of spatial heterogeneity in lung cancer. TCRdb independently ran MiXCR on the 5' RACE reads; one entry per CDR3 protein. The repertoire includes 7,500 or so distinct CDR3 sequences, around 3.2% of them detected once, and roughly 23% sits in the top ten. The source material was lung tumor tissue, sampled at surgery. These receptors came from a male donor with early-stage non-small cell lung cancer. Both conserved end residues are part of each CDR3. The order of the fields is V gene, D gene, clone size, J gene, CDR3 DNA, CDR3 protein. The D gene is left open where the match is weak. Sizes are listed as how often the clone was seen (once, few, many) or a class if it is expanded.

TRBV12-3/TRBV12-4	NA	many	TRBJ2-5	TGTGCCAGCAGTCAACAGACAGTACAAGAGACCCAGTACTTC	CASSQQTVQETQYF
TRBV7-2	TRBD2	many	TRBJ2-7	TGTGCCAGCAGCCTAGGACTAGCGGTCTACGAGCAGTACTTC	CASSLGLAVYEQYF
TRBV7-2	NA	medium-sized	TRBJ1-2	TGTGCCAGCAGCTTAGTTGGGTCAGGGGACTATGGCTACACCTTC	CASSLVGSGDYGYTF
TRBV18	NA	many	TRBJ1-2	TGTGCCAGCTCATCCAGGGGAGAGGGCTATGGCTACACCTTC	CASSSRGEGYGYTF
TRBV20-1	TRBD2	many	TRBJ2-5	TGCAGTGCGGAGGATAGCGGGTACGACCAAGAGACCCAGTACTTC	CSAEDSGYDQETQYF
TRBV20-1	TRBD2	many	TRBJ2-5	TGCAGTGCTAGAGATGGGACTAGCGGGATCGGAGAGACCCAGTACTTC	CSARDGTSGIGETQYF
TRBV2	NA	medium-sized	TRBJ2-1	TGTGCCAGCAGTCTCCGTAGGACAGCCTACAATGAGCAGTTCTTC	CASSLRRTAYNEQFF
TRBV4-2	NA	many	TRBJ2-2	TGTGCCAGCAGCCCGGACAGAAACACCGGGGAGCTGTTTTTT	CASSPDRNTGELFF
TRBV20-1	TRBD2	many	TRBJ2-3	TGCAGTGCTAGAGGATCGGCGGGAGAAACAGATACGCAGTATTTT	CSARGSAGETDTQYF
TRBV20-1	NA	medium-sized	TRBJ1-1	TGCAGTGCTAGAGAACAGGCGGCTGAGGACACTGAAGCTTTCTTT	CSAREQAAEDTEAFF
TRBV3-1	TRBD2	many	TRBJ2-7	TGTGCCAGCAGCCAAGAGCGGGGGATCCGCGAGCAGTACTTC	CASSQERGIREQYF
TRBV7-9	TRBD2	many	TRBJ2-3	TGTGCCATCCCGGGACTAGCGGGAGGAGATACGCAGTATTTT	CAIPGLAGGDTQYF
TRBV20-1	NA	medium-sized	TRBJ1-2	TGCAGTGCTAGAATGTCCGGAAGGGGGTTTTTGGATAACTATGGCTACACCTTC	CSARMSGRGFLDNYGYTF
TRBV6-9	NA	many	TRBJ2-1	TGTGCCAGCAGTTACCGACACAGGGACAAGTTCTTC	CASSYRHRDKFF